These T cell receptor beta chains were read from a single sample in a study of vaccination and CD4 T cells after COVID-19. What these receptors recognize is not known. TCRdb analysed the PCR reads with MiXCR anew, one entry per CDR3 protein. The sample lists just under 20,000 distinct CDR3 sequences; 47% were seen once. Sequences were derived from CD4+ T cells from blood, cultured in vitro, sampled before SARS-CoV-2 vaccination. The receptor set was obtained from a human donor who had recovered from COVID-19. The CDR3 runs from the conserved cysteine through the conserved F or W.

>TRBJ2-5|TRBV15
CATSRDLAGLAGSQETQYF
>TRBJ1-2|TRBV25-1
CASTGGSGYTF
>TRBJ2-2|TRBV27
CASSLSGGGLTGELFF
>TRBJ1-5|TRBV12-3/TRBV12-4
CASSFGGSNQPQHF
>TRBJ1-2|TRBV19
CASSIRTLYGYTF
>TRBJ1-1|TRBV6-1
CASLTQTGPNTEAFF
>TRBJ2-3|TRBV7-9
CASSLPRRLAGGTDTQYF
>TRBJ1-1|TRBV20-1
CSASPAGRNTEAFF
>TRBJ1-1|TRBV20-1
CSASKGTAFF
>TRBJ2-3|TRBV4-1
CASSQDPGTDTQYF
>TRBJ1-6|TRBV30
CAWSVWANSPLHF
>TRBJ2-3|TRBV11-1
CASSPLGDPGRTDTQYF
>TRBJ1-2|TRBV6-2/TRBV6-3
CASISFTTIRDRSNYGYTF
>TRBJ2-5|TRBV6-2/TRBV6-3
CASSNLKTQYF
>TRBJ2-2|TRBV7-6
CASSLVGVSGELFF
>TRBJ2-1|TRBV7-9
CASSLGDRGFVQFF
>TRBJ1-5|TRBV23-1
CASTTGRKAQQPQHF
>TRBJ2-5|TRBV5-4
CASSWAGTSGKETQYF